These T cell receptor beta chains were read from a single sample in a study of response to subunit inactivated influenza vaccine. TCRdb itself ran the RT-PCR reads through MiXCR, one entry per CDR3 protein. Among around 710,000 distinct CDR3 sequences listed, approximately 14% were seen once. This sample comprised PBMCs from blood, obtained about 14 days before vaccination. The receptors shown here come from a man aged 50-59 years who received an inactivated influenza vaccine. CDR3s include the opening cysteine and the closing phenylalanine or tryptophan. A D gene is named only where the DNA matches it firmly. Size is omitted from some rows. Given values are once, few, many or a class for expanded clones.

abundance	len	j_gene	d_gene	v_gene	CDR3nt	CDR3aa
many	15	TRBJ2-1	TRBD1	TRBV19	TGTGCCAGTAGGAAGTCCGGGACAGCCTACAATGAGCAGTTCTTC	CASRKSGTAYNEQFF
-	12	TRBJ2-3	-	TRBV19	TGTGCCAGTAGTATCTCTGAAGATACGCAGTATTTT	CASSISEDTQYF
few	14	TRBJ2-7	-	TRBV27	TGTGCCAGCAGTTTAAAAGGGTTCGGGTACGAGCAGTACTTC	CASSLKGFGYEQYF
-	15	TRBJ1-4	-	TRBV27	TGTGCCAGCAGTTGGAAAGGGCAGGGTGGTGAAAAACTGTTTTTT	CASSWKGQGGEKLFF
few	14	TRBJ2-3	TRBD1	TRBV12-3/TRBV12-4	TGTGCCAGCAGTCCGGGACAGGGACCAGCGGCGCAGTATTTT	CASSPGQGPAAQYF
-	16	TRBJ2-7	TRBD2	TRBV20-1	TGCAGTGCTGGAAGACTAGCGGGAAGGAGCTCCTACGAGCAGTACTTC	CSAGRLAGRSSYEQYF
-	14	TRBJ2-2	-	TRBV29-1	TGCAGCGTTGAAGTAAACAGGGGAGGCGGGGAGCTGTTTTTT	CSVEVNRGGGELFF
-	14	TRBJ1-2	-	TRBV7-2	TGTGCCAGCAGCTTGGGGGGGCGGTTCTATGGCTACACCTTC	CASSLGGRFYGYTF
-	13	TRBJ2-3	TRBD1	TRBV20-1	TGCAGTTTTATATGGACAGGGGTAGATACGCAGTATTTT	CSFIWTGVDTQYF
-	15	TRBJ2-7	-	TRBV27	TGTGCCAGCAGTTTGCGCTCTTGGCAGACCTACGAGCAGTACTTC	CASSLRSWQTYEQYF
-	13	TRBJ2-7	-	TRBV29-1	TGCAGCGTTGTTTGGCAGGCCACCTACGAGCAGTACTTC	CSVVWQATYEQYF
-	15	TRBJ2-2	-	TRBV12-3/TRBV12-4	TGTGCCAGCAGTTCCTCGGGAGCAGGCGCCCGGGAGCTGTTTTTT	CASSSSGAGARELFF
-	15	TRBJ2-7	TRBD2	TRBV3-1	TGTGCCAGCAGCCAAGATTCCGGGGGGGCCTGGGAGCAGTACTTC	CASSQDSGGAWEQYF
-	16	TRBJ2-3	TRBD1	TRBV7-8	TGTGCCAGCAGCCAAACCGGGACAGGGAGCACAAATACGCAGTATTTT	CASSQTGTGSTNTQYF
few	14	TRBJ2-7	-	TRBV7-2	TGTGCCAGCAGCCCTGACAGGCACCCTTACGAGCAGTACTTC	CASSPDRHPYEQYF
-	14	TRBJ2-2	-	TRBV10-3	TGTGCCATCTCATTGGGGGAAACTACCGGGGAGCTGTTTTTT	CAISLGETTGELFF
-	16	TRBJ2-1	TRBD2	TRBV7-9	TGTGCCAGCAGCTCTAGCGGGGGAAGCTCCTACAATGAGCAGTTCTTC	CASSSSGGSSYNEQFF
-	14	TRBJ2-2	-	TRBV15	TGTGCCACTGGAGGGGGGGCTAGCACCGGGGAGCTGTTTTTT	CATGGGASTGELFF
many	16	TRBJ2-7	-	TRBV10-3	TGTGCCATCAGTGAGTCTGTGGTAGAAAACTGGTACGAGCAGTACTTC	CAISESVVENWYEQYF
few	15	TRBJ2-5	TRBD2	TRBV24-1	TGTGCCACCAGTCCCGGGGGAACGGGAGGAGAGACCCAGTACTTC	CATSPGGTGGETQYF
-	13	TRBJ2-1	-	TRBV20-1	TGCAGTGCTAGAGGCACCTATCTCGATGAGCAGTTCTTC	CSARGTYLDEQFF
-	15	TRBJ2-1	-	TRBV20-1	TGCAGTGCTAGACCTAATTGGATTAGAAACAATGAGCAGTTCTTC	CSARPNWIRNNEQFF
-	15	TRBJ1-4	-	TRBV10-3	TGTGCCATCAGTGAGGGTAGAGCAACTAATGAAAAACTGTTTTTT	CAISEGRATNEKLFF
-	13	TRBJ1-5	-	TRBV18	TGTGCCAGCTCACCAGATCAGAATCAGCCCCAGCATTTT	CASSPDQNQPQHF
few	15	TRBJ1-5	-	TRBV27	TGTGCCAGCAGTGAGGGGACGGCCCCCTTTCAGCCCCAGCATTTT	CASSEGTAPFQPQHF
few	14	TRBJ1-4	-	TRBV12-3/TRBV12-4	TGTGCCAGCAGTTCGAGGGGGGCTAATGAAAAACTGTTTTTT	CASSSRGANEKLFF
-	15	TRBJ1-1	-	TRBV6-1	TGTGCCAGCACCCCCCCGGGTGGAGTGGGGACTGAAGCTTTCTTT	CASTPPGGVGTEAFF
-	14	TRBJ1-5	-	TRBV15	TGTGCCACCAGCAGAAAAGACCAATCTCAGCCCCAGCATTTT	CATSRKDQSQPQHF
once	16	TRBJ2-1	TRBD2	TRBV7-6	TGTGCCAGCAGCTTAGTGCAAGCGGGGGCCTACAATGAGCAGTTCTTC	CASSLVQAGAYNEQFF
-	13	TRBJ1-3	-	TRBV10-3	TGTGCCATCATGTCTGTCTCTGGAAACACCATATATTTT	CAIMSVSGNTIYF
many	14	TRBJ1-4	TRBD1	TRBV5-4	TGTGCCAGCAGCAATACAGGGGCTAATGAAAAACTGTTTTTT	CASSNTGANEKLFF
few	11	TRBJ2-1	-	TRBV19	TGTGCCACCCGGCACCGCGGGCCCCTGTTCTTC	CATRHRGPLFF
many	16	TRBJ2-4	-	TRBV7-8	TGTGCCAGCAGCTTAGGTGGCGTGCTAGCCAAAAACATTCAGTACTTC	CASSLGGVLAKNIQYF
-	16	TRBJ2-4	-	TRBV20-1	TGCAGTGCTAGAGATTTAAGGACGGTAGCCAAAAACATTCAGTACTTC	CSARDLRTVAKNIQYF
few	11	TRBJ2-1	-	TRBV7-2	TGTGCCAGCAGCTCAGCTAGTGAGCAGTTCTTC	CASSSASEQFF
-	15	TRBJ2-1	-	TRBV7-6	TGTGCCAGCAGCTTAGATGTGGAAAGCTACAATGAGCAGTTCTTC	CASSLDVESYNEQFF
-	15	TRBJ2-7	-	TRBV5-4	TGTGCCAGCAGCTCGGAGTCAGTGAGCTCCTACGAGCAGTACTTC	CASSSESVSSYEQYF
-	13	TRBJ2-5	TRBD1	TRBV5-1	TGCGCCAGCACCAGGGGGAACCAAGAGACCCAGTACTTC	CASTRGNQETQYF
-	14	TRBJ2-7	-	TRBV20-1	TGCAGTGCTAGTACCAACCTCAGGGGCGGCAAGCAGTACTTC	CSASTNLRGGKQYF
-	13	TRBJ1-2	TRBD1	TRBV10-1	TGCGCCAGTTCTCGGGACAGCTCTGGTGGCTACACCTTC	CASSRDSSGGYTF
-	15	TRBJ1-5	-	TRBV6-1	TGTGCCAGCAGAGACCCGGGGGGCAGCAATCAGCCCCAGCATTTT	CASRDPGGSNQPQHF
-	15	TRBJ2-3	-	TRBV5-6	TGTGCCAGCAGCTCTCGGGGGTCTTTGGCAGATACGCAGTATTTT	CASSSRGSLADTQYF
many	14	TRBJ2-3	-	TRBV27	TGTGCCAGCAGCTTTTTGGGGTTTACAGATACGCAGTATTTT	CASSFLGFTDTQYF
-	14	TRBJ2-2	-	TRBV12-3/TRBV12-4	TGTGCCAGCAGTAACAGGGGAGGGGCCGGGGAGCTGTTTTTT	CASSNRGGAGELFF
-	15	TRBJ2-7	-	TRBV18	TGTGCCAGCTCACCGCTCCAGGCGGGGTCCTACGAGCAGTACTTC	CASSPLQAGSYEQYF
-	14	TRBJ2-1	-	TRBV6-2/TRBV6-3	TGTGCCAGCAGTTACCTTGGGTTCCGAGATGAGCAGTTCTTC	CASSYLGFRDEQFF
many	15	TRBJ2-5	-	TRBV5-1	TGCGCCAGCAGCTTTCTAGCAGGTTACCAAGAGACCCAGTACTTC	CASSFLAGYQETQYF
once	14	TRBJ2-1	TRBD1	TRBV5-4	TGTGCCAGCAGCGACCGGGACAGGGTCAATGAGCAGTTCTTC	CASSDRDRVNEQFF
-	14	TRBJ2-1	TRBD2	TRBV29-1	TGCAGCGTTGATGAGCGGGATGGGTACAATGAGCAGTTCTTC	CSVDERDGYNEQFF
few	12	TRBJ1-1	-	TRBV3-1	TGTGCCACCATAGGTGGGGGCACTGAAGCTTTCTTT	CATIGGGTEAFF
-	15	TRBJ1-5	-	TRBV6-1	TGTGCCAGCAGTCTGAAACCAGGGGGCAATCAGCCCCAGCATTTT	CASSLKPGGNQPQHF
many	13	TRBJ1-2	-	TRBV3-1	TGTGCCAGCAGCCAAGTACCACAGTATGGCTACACCTTC	CASSQVPQYGYTF
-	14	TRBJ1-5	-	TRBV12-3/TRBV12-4	TGTGCCAGCAGTTTTAAGATGGAGAATCAGCCCCAGCATTTT	CASSFKMENQPQHF
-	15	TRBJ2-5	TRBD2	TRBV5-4	TGTGCCAGCAGCTTGGCCCTAGCGGGGGGAGAGACCCAGTACTTC	CASSLALAGGETQYF
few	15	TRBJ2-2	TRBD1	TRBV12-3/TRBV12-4	TGTGCCAGCAGTTTCGCAGGGGGCGCGGGCGGGGAGCTGTTTTTT	CASSFAGGAGGELFF